This T cell receptor (beta chain) was retrieved from a study of cytomegalovirus exposure and HLA in healthy donors. The donors, nominally healthy at sampling, likely had unrecorded immune exposures. Researchers ran the PCR with 60 Vbeta and 13 Jbeta primers. Assay: immunoSEQ multiplex PCR; the TCRdb copy retains only in-frame clones and omits some. The sample has fewer than 200,000 clones; 80% to 85% are singletons. Sequencing was done on a sample of PBMCs. This TCR was recovered from a woman aged 18-29 years in good health and CMV-seronegative.

The CDR3 sequence is CASSGTENTEAFF. CDR3 sequence (DNA): TGTGCCAGCAGCGGGACAGAGAACACTGAAGCTTTCTTT. The chain carries TRBV5-8 and TRBJ1-1, with 7 bases lining up with TRBD1. Germline lookup yields CDR1 SGHTS and CDR2 YDEGEE. V trimming: 4 bases; J trimming: 1 base; junction bases outside the gene matches: 1. The length of the CDR3 is 13 residues. Full variable domain (rest looked up from reference TRBV5-8 and TRBJ1-1): EAGVTQSPTHLIKTRGQQATLRCSPISGHTSVYWYQQALGLGLQFLLWYDEGEERNRGNFPPRFSGRQFPNYSSELNVNALELEDSALYLCASSGTENTEAFFGQGTRLTVV.